The clone carrying this TCR beta chain occurred a few times. This entry belongs to a study of blood T cell repertoires in COVID-19. Study in general: Sites across the United States, Italy and Spain contributed samples from acute and convalescent COVID-19. From T cells, B-cell-depleted T cells, or PBMCs came the material, which was cDNA or gDNA.

Trimming left V 4 bases short and J 1 base short, with 11 bases between. Germline-derived CDR1 and CDR2 are SGHRS and YFSETQ. The CDR3 contains 14 residues. Original processing notes: Counts of nucleated cells, estimated from reference gene primer amplification, were obtained. Profiling relied on immunoSEQ multiplex PCR, and the TCRdb table lists in-frame clones only, not all of them. V and J calls and clone size follow that table, whereas D and trimming were derived from the DNA. The sample has around 100,000 clones, around nine tenths seen once. The chain uses TRBV5-1 and TRBJ1-1, with a possible D match to TRBD1 (6 bases). The sequence came from a man in his forties with acute or convalescent COVID-19. The sequencing input was peripheral blood. This chain's CDR3 is CASSIGTSNTEAFF. In DNA form, the CDR3 reads TGCGCCAGCAGCATAGGGACATCGAACACTGAAGCTTTCTTT.